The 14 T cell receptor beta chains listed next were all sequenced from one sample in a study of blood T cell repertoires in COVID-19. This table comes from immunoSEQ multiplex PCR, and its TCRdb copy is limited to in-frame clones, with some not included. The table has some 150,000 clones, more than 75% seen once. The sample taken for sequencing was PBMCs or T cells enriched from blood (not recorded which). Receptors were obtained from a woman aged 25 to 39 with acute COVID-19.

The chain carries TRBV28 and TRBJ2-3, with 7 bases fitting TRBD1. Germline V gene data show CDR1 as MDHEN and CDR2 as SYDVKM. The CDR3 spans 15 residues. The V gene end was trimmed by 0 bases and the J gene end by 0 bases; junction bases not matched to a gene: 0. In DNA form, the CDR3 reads TGTGCCAGCAGTTTATGGACAGGGAGCACAGATACGCAGTATTTT. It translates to CASSLWTGSTDTQYF.

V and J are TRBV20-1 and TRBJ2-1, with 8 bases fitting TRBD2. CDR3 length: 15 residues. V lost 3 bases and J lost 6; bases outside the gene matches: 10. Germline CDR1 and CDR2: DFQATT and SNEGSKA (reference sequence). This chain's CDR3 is CSASEKAGVSNEQFF. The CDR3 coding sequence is TGCAGTGCTAGTGAAAAAGCGGGAGTAAGCAATGAGCAGTTCTTC.

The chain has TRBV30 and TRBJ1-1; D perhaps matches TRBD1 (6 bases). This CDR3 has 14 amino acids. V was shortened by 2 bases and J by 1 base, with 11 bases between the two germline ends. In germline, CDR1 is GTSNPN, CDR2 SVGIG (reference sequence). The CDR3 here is CAWSRPGQNTEAFF. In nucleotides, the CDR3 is TGTGCCTGGAGTCGCCCGGGACAGAACACTGAAGCTTTCTTT.

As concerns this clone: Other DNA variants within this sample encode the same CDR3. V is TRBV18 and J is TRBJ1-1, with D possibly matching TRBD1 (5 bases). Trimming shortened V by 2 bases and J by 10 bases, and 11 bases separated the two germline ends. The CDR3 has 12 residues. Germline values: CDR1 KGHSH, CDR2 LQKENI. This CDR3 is CASSPGQGAAFF. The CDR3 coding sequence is TGTGCCAGCTCACCAGGGCAGGGTGCAGCTTTCTTT.

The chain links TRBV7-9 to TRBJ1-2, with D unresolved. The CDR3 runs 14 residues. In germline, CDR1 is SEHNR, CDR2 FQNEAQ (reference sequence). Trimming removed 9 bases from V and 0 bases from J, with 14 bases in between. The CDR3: CASNNSPANYGYTF. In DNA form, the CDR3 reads TGTGCCAGTAATAACAGCCCTGCTAACTATGGCTACACCTTC.

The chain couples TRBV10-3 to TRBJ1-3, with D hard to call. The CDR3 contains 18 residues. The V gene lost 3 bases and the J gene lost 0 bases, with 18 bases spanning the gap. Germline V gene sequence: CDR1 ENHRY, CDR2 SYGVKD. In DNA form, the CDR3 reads TGTGCCATCAGTGAACCCTACAAGACGTACAGCTCTGGAAACACCATATATTTT. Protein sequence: CAISEPYKTYSSGNTIYF.

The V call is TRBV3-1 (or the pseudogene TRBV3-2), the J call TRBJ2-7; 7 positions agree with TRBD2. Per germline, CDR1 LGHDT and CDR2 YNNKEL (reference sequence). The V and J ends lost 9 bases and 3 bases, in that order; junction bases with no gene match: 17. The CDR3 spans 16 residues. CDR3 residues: CARVTATSDILYEQYF. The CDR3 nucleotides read TGTGCCAGGGTCACTGCCACTAGCGATATACTCTACGAGCAGTACTTC.

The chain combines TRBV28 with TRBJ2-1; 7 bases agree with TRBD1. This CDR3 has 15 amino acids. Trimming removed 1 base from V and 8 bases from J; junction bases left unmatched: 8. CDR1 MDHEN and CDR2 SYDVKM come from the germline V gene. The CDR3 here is CASSLYRGGWDEQFF. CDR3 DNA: TGTGCCAGCAGTTTATACAGGGGTGGGTGGGATGAGCAGTTCTTC.

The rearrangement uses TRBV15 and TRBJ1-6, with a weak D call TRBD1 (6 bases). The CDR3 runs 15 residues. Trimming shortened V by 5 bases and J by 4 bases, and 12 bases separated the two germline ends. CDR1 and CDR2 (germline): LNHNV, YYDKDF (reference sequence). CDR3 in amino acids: CATSQRTAYNSPLHF. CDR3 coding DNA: TGTGCCACCAGCCAGAGGACAGCGTATAATTCACCCCTCCACTTT. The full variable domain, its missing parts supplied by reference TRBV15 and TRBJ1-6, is DAMVIQNPRYQVTQFGKPVTLSCSQTLNHNVMYWYQQKSSQAPKLLFHYYDKDFNNEADTPDNFQSRRPNTSFCFLDIRSPGLGDTAMYLCATSQRTAYNSPLHFGNGTRLTVT.

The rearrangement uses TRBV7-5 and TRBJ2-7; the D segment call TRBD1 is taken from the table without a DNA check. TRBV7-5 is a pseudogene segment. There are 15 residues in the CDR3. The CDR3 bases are TGTGCCAGAAGCCAGTCCGGGACAGGGGGGTACGAGCAGTACTTC. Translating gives CARSQSGTGGYEQYF.

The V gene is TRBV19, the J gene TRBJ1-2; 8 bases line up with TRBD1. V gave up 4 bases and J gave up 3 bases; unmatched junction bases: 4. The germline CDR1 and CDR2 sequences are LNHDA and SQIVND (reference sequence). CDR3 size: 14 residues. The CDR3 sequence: CASSRTGGDYGYTF. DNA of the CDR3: TGTGCCAGTAGTAGAACAGGGGGTGACTATGGCTACACCTTC.

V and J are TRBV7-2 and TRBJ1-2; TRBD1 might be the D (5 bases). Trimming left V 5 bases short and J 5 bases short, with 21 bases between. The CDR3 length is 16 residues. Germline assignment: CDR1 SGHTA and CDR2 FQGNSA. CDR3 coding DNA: TGTGCCAGCAGCCTTTCCGGACATCCCTACTCTTATGGCTACACCTTC. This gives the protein CASSLSGHPYSYGYTF.

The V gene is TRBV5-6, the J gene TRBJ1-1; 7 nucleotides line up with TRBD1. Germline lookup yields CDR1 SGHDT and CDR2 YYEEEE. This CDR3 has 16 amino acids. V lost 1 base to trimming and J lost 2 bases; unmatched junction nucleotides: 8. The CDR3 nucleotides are TGTGCCAGCAGCTTGCCACCGGGACAGACAAACACTGAAGCTTTCTTT. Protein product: CASSLPPGQTNTEAFF. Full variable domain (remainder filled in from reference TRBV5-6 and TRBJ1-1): DAGVTQSPTHLIKTRGQQVTLRCSPKSGHDTVSWYQQALGQGPQFIFQYYEEEERQRGNFPDRFSGHQFPNYSSELNVNALLLGDSALYLCASSLPPGQTNTEAFFGQGTRLTVV.

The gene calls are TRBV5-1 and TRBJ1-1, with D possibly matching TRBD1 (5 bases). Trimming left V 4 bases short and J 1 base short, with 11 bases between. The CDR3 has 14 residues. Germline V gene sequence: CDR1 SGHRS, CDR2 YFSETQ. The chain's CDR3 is CASSIAGGNTEAFF. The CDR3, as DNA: TGCGCCAGCAGCATTGCGGGGGGGAACACTGAAGCTTTCTTT.